The clone carrying this T cell receptor (beta chain) has only a few counts. V dropped 5 bases and J dropped 4 bases, with 12 bases sitting between them. Germline CDR1 SEHNR, CDR2 FQNEAQ (reference sequence). The CDR3 has 14 amino acids. The data were taken from a study of cytomegalovirus exposure and HLA in healthy donors. The donors gave bone marrow, and they were healthy. Primers included in the PCR were 60 Vbeta and 13 Jbeta primers. TCRdb keeps only in-frame clones here, not all; method: immunoSEQ multiplex PCR. This table has some 140,000 clones, 70% to 80% appearing once. The receptor's source is a woman aged 55-69 years in good health and CMV-seronegative. Sequencing input: PBMCs. This chain connects TRBV7-9 to TRBJ2-1, with TRBD2 as a possible D gene (5 bases). The CDR3 DNA follows: TGTGCCAGCAGCGCCGGGATAAGGTACAATGAGCAGTTCTTC. Translated: CASSAGIRYNEQFF.